This TCR beta chain emerged from a study of OX40 agonist ivuxolimab in advanced cancers. Study summary: Patients assigned to dose escalation were diagnosed with hepatocellular carcinoma, melanoma, renal cell or head and neck cancer. Three patients, one with hepatocellular carcinoma and two with cutaneous melanoma, achieved partial responses. Study-wide results and caveats: Researchers report that CD8+ T cells had, on average, more expanded clones than CD4+. Clonal expansion was seen in CD4+ and CD8+ blood T cells by week 6 at 0.1 to 3.0 mg/kg.

Some clones are missing from TCRdb's copy, which holds only in-frame ones; the method was immunoSEQ multiplex PCR. Here the sample spans roughly 76,000 clones, around 87% being singletons. This CDR3 comprises 17 residues. Losses at the gene ends were 1 base for V and 1 base for J; bases not matched to a gene: 4. Germline CDR1 is SEHNR and CDR2 is FQNEAQ (reference sequence). To note about this clone: Its antigen is not identified.

This sequence was found in an adult with an advanced solid tumor such as melanoma, head and neck, liver or kidney cancer. The V call is TRBV7-9, the J call TRBJ2-5; 12 bases match TRBD2. The material was CD4+ or CD8+ T cells sorted from blood, obtained in a trial of the OX40 agonist ivuxolimab. The CDR3 loop reads CASSLGRTSGAQETQYF. The DNA of the CDR3 is TGTGCCAGCAGCTTAGGCCGGACTAGCGGGGCCCAAGAGACCCAGTACTTC.